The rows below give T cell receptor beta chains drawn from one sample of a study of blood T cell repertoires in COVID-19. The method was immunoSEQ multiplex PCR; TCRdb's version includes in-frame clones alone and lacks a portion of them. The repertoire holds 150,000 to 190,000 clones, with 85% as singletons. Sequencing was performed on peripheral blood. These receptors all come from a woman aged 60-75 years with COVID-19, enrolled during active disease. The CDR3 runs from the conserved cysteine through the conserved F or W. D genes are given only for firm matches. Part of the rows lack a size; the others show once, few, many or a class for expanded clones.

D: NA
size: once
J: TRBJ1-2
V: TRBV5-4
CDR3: CASSLSVNYGYTF
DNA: TGTGCCAGCAGCTTGTCAGTGAACTATGGCTACACCTTC

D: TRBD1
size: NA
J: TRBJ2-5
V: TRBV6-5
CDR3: CASSYMGQGYF
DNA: TGTGCCAGCAGTTACATGGGACAGGGGTACTTC

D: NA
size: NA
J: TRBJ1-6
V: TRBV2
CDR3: CASSPGLTNSPLHF
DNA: TGTGCCAGCAGCCCGGGACTGACTAATTCACCCCTCCACTTT

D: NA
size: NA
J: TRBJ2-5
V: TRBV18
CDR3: CASSMDRGQETQYF
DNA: TGTGCCAGCAGTATGGACAGAGGCCAAGAGACCCAGTACTTC

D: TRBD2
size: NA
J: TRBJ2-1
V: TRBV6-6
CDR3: CASSLRDRSSGSHNEQFF
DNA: TGTGCCAGCAGTCTCCGAGACAGAAGCAGCGGGAGCCACAATGAGCAGTTCTTC

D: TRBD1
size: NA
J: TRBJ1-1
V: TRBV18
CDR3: CASSPRTRGLGTEAFF
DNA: TGTGCCAGCTCACCAAGGACCAGGGGGCTCGGAACTGAAGCTTTCTTT

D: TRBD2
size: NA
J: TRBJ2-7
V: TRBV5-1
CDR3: CASSTSSGSSYEQYF
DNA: TGCGCCAGCAGCACCTCTAGCGGGAGTAGCTACGAGCAGTACTTC

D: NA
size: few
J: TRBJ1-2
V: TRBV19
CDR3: CASSIDRPGAGYTF
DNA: TGTGCCAGTAGTATAGATCGACCGGGTGCTGGCTACACCTTC

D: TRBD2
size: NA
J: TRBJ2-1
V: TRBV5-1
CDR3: CASSPTPAGGSSSYNEQFF
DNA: TGCGCCAGCAGCCCAACCCCTGCGGGGGGATCTAGCTCCTACAATGAGCAGTTCTTC

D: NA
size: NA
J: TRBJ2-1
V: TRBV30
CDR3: CAWSPPSHSGRYNEQFF
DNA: TGTGCCTGGAGTCCCCCTTCTCACAGCGGGCGCTACAATGAGCAGTTCTTC

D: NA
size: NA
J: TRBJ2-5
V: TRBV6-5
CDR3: CASREETQYF
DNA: TGTGCCAGTCGAGAAGAGACCCAGTACTTC

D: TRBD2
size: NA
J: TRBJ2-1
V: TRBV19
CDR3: CASTRTSGSNEQFF
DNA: TGTGCCAGTACCCGGACTAGCGGGAGCAATGAGCAGTTCTTC

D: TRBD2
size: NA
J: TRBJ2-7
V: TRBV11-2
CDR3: CASSLSGGYEQYF
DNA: TGTGCCAGCAGCTTGTCGGGAGGCTACGAGCAGTACTTC

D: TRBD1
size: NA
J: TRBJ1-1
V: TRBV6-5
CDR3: CASSVTGGGTEAFF
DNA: TGTGCCAGCAGCGTGACAGGGGGCGGCACTGAAGCTTTCTTT

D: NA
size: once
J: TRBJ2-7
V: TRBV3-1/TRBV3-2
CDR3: CASSLLSGSFYEQYF
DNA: TGTGCCAGCAGCCTTCTCTCGGGATCGTTCTACGAGCAGTACTTC

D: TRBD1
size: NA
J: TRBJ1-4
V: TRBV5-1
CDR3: CASSSRQGARTNEKLFF
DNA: TGCGCCAGCAGCTCGAGACAGGGGGCGCGGACTAATGAAAAACTGTTTTTT

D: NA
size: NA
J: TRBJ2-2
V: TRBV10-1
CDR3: CASTGSDLHTGELFF
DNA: TGCGCCAGCACTGGTAGCGACCTTCACACCGGGGAGCTGTTTTTT

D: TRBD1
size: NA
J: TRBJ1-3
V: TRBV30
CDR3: CAWSTGGPGNTIYF
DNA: TGTGCCTGGAGTACAGGGGGGCCTGGAAACACCATATATTTT

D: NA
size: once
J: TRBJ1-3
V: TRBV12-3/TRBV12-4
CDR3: CASGPRGNTIYF
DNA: TGTGCCAGCGGTCCCAGGGGAAACACCATATATTTT

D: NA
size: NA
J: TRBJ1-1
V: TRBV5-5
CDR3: CASSQDWAEAFF
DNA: TGTGCCAGCAGCCAGGATTGGGCTGAAGCTTTCTTT

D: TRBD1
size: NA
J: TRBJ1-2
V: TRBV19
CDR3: CASRGQVFNYGYTF
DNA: TGTGCCAGTAGAGGACAGGTTTTTAACTATGGCTACACCTTC

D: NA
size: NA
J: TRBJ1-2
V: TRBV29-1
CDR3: CSVESWGQSNYGYTF
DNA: TGCAGCGTTGAATCCTGGGGGCAGAGTAACTATGGCTACACCTTC

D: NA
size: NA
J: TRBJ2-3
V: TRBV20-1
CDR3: CSASQDTQYF
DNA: TGCAGTGCTAGTCAAGATACGCAGTATTTT

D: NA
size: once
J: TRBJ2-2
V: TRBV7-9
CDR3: CASSLEVSTGELFF
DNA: TGTGCCAGCAGCTTAGAAGTTAGCACCGGGGAGCTGTTTTTT

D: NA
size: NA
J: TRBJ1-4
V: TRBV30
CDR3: CAWTLGGGINEKLFF
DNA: TGTGCCTGGACCCTAGGGGGGGGAATTAATGAAAAACTGTTTTTT

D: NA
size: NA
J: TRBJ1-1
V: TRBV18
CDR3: CASSGGLNTEAFF
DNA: TGTGCCAGCTCAGGGGGGTTGAACACTGAAGCTTTCTTT

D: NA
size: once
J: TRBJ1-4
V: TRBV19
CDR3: CASSMVKSQREKLFF
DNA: TGTGCCAGTAGTATGGTTAAGAGTCAGCGTGAAAAACTGTTTTTT

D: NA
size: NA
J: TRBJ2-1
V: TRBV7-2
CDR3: CASSSQALSSNEQFF
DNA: TGTGCCAGCAGCTCGCAGGCTCTCTCTAGCAACGAGCAGTTCTTC

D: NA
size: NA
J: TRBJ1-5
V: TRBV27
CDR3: CASSLKGGNQPQHF
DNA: TGTGCCAGCAGTTTAAAGGGGGGCAATCAGCCCCAGCATTTT